This T cell receptor (beta chain) emerged from a study of cytomegalovirus exposure and HLA in healthy donors. This clone has only a few counts. Its cognate antigen is unknown. PCR employed 60 Vbeta and 13 Jbeta primers. Libraries were prepared by immunoSEQ multiplex PCR; TCRdb keeps only in-frame clonotypes and omits some of them. The data show about 110,000 clones, with approximately 80% seen just once and roughly 3.6% held by the top ten. Study-level findings and limits: TCR sequences were mostly rare, though some public TCRs occurred in many donors.

Germline CDR1 GTSNPN, CDR2 SVGIG (reference sequence). CDR3 size: 16 residues. Trimming pared 0 bases from V and 0 bases from J, leaving 12 bases between. Sequencing input: PBMCs. This TCR derives from a man aged 60 to 69 in good health and CMV-seronegative. This chain connects TRBV30 to TRBJ2-4; a weak D match, TRBD1 (6 bases). The CDR3 here is CAWSVGQRKAKNIQYF. The CDR3 nucleotides read TGTGCCTGGAGTGTGGGACAAAGGAAAGCCAAAAACATTCAGTACTTC.